These 4 T cell receptor beta chains were sequenced from one sample in a study of cytomegalovirus exposure and HLA in healthy donors. PCR involved 60 Vbeta and 13 Jbeta primers. The table came from immunoSEQ multiplex PCR; TCRdb's copy has only in-frame clones and leaves some out. Of around 140,000 clones listed, around 77% were seen once; the top ten hold 0.8% to 0.95%. Source material: PBMCs. The receptors here all came from an older woman in good health and CMV-seronegative.

The gene calls are TRBV19 and TRBJ2-3, with D perhaps TRBD2 (5 bases). CDR3 length: 15 residues. Germline CDR1 reads LNHDA; CDR2 reads SQIVND (reference sequence). Trimming took 4 bases from V and 6 from J, leaving 17 bases between them. The CDR3 DNA sequence: TGTGCCAGTAGTAGGACGCCGGGATACTCGGATACGCAGTATTTT. Translation: CASSRTPGYSDTQYF.

A few counts support this clone. This chain uses TRBV19 with TRBJ1-2, with D possibly matching TRBD1 (6 bases). This CDR3 has 15 residues. CDR1 is LNHDA and CDR2 is SQIVND in the germline V gene (reference sequence). Between the trimmed V and J ends, which lost 7 bases and 3 bases, there was a span of 18 bases. The CDR3 nucleotides are TGTGCCAGTACCCAGCAAGCGGGGGGCCACTATGGCTACACCTTC. It specifies CASTQQAGGHYGYTF.

The chain combines TRBV5-1 with TRBJ1-3, with D possibly TRBD1 on 5 matching bases. V gave up 1 base and J gave up 7 bases, with 21 bases separating them. Germline values: CDR1 SGHRS, CDR2 YFSETQ. The CDR3 loop spans 17 amino acids. The CDR3 spells CASSLSLDTRSRNTIYF. The CDR3 region has the DNA TGCGCCAGCAGCTTGAGCCTGGACACGCGCTCTAGGAACACCATATATTTT.

The V call is TRBV5-4, the J call TRBJ2-1; tentative D call: TRBD2 (6 bases). This CDR3 has 15 amino acids. CDR1 and CDR2 from the germline V gene are SGHNT and YYREEE (reference sequence). Between the trimmed V and J ends, which lost 0 bases and 0 bases, there was a span of 7 bases. The CDR3 region is CASSLVADSYNEQFF. In DNA, the CDR3 is TGTGCCAGCAGCTTGGTAGCGGACTCCTACAATGAGCAGTTCTTC. The whole variable domain, remainder taken from reference TRBV5-4 and TRBJ2-1, is ETGVTQSPTHLIKTRGQQVTLRCSSQSGHNTVSWYQQALGQGPQFIFQYYREEENGRGNFPPRFSGLQFPNYSSELNVNALELDDSALYLCASSLVADSYNEQFFGPGTRLTVL.